This T cell receptor (beta chain) was found in a study of OX40 agonist ivuxolimab in advanced cancers. Study-wide background: The dose-escalation cohort was about 83% male, with a mean age of about 58 years, ranging about 20 to 85. Treatment received earlier with anti-PD-1, anti-PD-L1 or anti-CTLA-4 agents was allowed, and around 40% had some.

The table came from immunoSEQ multiplex PCR; TCRdb's copy has only in-frame clones and leaves some out. In the table there are 70,000 to 75,000 clones, 80% to 90% of which are singletons. Germline V gives CDR1 SEHNR, CDR2 FQNEAQ (reference sequence). The CDR3 has 15 residues. V shed 4 bases, J shed 4 bases, and the junction held 0 bases outside the gene matches. This clone was recorded once. Material: CD4+ or CD8+ T cells sorted from blood, obtained in a trial of the OX40 agonist ivuxolimab. The V gene is TRBV7-9, the J gene TRBJ2-2; TRBD2 matches 13 bases. The origin of this receptor is an adult with an advanced solid tumor such as melanoma, head and neck, liver or kidney cancer. The CDR3 DNA follows: TGTGCCAGCAGCTGGACTAGCGGGAGCACCGGGGAGCTGTTTTTT. Its translation: CASSWTSGSTGELFF.